These 10 T cell receptor beta chains were all obtained from the same sample, sequenced in a study of T cell responses to AZD1222 COVID-19 vaccine. The data were produced by immunoSEQ multiplex PCR, yet TCRdb's version contains in-frame clones alone and is incomplete. Of about 150,000 clones in the sample, roughly 94% are singletons; the top ten hold 1.3%. The specimen comprised peripheral blood, sampled on day 0 of AZD1222 vaccination. The source is an adult in good health.

This CDR3 reads CASSLMGEQFF. Written as DNA, the CDR3 is TGTGCCAGCAGCCTCATGGGCGAGCAGTTCTTC. The chain joins TRBV7-8 to TRBJ2-1; D is uncertain. There are 11 residues in the CDR3. V was clipped by 5 bases and J by 10 bases, with 9 bases between them. CDR1 and CDR2 from the germline V gene are SGHVS and FQNEAQ.

This chain connects TRBV29-1 to TRBJ2-3, with 12 positions matching TRBD2. The CDR3 runs 17 residues. Trimming took 1 base from V and 0 from J; bases not matched to a gene: 5. Germline values: CDR1 SQVTM, CDR2 ANQGSEA. CDR3 nucleotide sequence: TGCAGCGTTGAAGCCCTAGCGGGGGGGCAAAGCACAGATACGCAGTATTTT. Residues: CSVEALAGGQSTDTQYF.

This rearrangement joins TRBV4-2 to TRBJ2-3; D possibly corresponds to TRBD2 (5 bases). The V gene lost 5 bases and the J gene lost 2 bases, with 11 bases spanning the gap. The CDR3 sequence is 14 residues long. In germline, CDR1 is LGHNA, CDR2 YNFKEQ. The CDR3 sequence is CASSISGNTDTQYF. CDR3 sequence (DNA): TGTGCCAGCAGCATCTCCGGGAACACAGATACGCAGTATTTT.

The chain recombines TRBV5-8 with TRBJ2-1; no clear D gene. This CDR3 has 11 residues. Germline values: CDR1 SGHTS, CDR2 YDEGEE. V lost 1 base to trimming and J lost 9 bases, with 5 bases between them. Written as DNA, the CDR3 is TGTGCCAGCAGCTTGACCAGTGAGCAGTTCTTC. Protein product: CASSLTSEQFF.

The chain uses TRBV28 and TRBJ1-2; 7 nucleotides align to TRBD1. Germline CDR1 reads MDHEN; CDR2 reads SYDVKM. The CDR3 totals 13 residues. With V trimmed by 4 bases and J by 4 bases, 3 bases remained unmatched. The CDR3 nucleotides read TGTGCCAGCAGTTCAGGGGGAGGCTATGGCTACACCTTC. Residues: CASSSGGGYGYTF.

This clone came up a few times. This chain links TRBV25-1 with TRBJ2-4; unclear D gene. This CDR3 contains 16 residues. Germline V gene lookup returns CDR1 MGHDK and CDR2 SYGVNS. Trimming stripped 1 base from V and 0 bases from J, with 10 bases between. The DNA of the CDR3 is TGTGCCAGCAGTGAATCAAGATTCCTAGCCAAAAACATTCAGTACTTC. It specifies CASSESRFLAKNIQYF.

The chain has TRBV7-9 and TRBJ1-6; D gene uncertain. The CDR3 length is 15 residues. In germline, CDR1 is SEHNR, CDR2 FQNEAQ (reference sequence). Trimming removed 0 bases from V and 8 bases from J, with 11 bases in between. The CDR3 reads CASSLAGQLYSPLHF. The CDR3 DNA follows: TGTGCCAGCAGCTTAGCTGGCCAACTCTATTCACCCCTCCACTTT. Full variable domain (missing parts from reference TRBV7-9 and TRBJ1-6): DTGVSQNPRHKITKRGQNVTFRCDPISEHNRLYWYRQTLGQGPEFLTYFQNEAQLEKSRLLSDRFSAERPKGSFSTLEIQRTEQGDSAMYLCASSLAGQLYSPLHFGNGTRLTVT.

The chain uses TRBV27 and TRBJ2-5, with D uncertain. The CDR3 contains 13 residues. The germline gives CDR1 MNHEY, CDR2 SMNVEV (reference sequence). Trimming left V 6 bases short and J 4 bases short, with 12 bases between. CDR3: CASSFRVRETQYF. The DNA of the CDR3 is TGTGCCAGCAGCTTTCGGGTGAGAGAGACCCAGTACTTC.

This clone was picked up a small number of times. The chain links TRBV5-1 to TRBJ2-3, with D possibly matching TRBD2 (7 bases). The CDR3 totals 15 residues. Germline V CDR1 and CDR2: SGHRS, YFSETQ. V lost 4 bases and J lost 4, with 16 bases in between. CDR3: CASSQLEGGADTQYF. The CDR3 bases are TGCGCCAGCAGCCAACTTGAGGGGGGGGCAGATACGCAGTATTTT.

This clone was seen a single time. J is TRBJ1-1 and V is TRBV5-1; D unclear. Germline CDR1 and CDR2: SGHRS and YFSETQ. This CDR3 spans 11 amino acids. V gave up 4 bases and J gave up 3 bases, with 4 bases separating them. The CDR3 is CASSRDTEAFF. In nucleotides, the CDR3 is TGCGCCAGCAGCCGTGACACTGAAGCTTTCTTT.